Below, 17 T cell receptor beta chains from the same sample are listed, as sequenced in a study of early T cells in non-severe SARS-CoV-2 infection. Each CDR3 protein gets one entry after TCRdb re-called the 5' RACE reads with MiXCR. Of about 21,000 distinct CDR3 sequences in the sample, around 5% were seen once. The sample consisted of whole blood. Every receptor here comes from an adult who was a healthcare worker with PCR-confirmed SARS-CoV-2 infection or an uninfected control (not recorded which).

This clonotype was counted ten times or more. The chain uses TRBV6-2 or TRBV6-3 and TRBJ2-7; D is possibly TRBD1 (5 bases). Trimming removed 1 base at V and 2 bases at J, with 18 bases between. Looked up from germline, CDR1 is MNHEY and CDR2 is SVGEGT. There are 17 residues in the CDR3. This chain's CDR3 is CASSYYDSYGTPYEQYF. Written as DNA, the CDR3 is TGTGCCAGCAGTTACTACGACAGTTACGGTACCCCCTACGAGCAGTACTTC.

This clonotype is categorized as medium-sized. The CDR3 DNA reads TGTGCCAGCTCGCGGGACAGCGGGGAGACCCAGTACTTC. This codes for CASSRDSGETQYF. The gene calls are TRBV18 and TRBJ2-5, with a possible D match to TRBD1 (7 bases). This CDR3 spans 13 amino acids. V gave up 6 bases and J gave up 5 bases, with 13 bases separating them. Germline V lookup: CDR1 KGHSH, CDR2 LQKENI.

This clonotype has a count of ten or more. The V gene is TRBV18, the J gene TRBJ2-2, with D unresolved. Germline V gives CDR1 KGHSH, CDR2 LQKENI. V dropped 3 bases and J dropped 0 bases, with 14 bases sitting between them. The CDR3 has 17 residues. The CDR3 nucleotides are TGTGCCAGCTCACCCGAGGCGGCAATCGCGAACACCGGGGAGCTGTTTTTT. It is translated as CASSPEAAIANTGELFF.

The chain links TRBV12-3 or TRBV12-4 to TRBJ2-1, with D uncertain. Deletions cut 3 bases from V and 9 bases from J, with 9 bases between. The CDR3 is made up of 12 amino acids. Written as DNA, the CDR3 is TGTGCCAGCAGTTTTGTCGGTCTTGAGCAGTTCTTC. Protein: CASSFVGLEQFF.

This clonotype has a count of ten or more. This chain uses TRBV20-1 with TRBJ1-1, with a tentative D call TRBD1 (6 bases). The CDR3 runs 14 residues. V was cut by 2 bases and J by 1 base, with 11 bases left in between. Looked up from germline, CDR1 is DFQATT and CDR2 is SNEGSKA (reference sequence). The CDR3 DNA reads TGCAGTGCTAGACCGGGGGGCCAGAACACTGAAGCTTTCTTT. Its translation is CSARPGGQNTEAFF.

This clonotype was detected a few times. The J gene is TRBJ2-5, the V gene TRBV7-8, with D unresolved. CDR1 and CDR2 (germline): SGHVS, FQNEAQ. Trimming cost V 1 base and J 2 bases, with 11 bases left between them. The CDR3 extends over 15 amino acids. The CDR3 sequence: CASSLGSPRQETQYF. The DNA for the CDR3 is TGTGCCAGCAGCTTAGGATCCCCGCGGCAAGAGACCCAGTACTTC.

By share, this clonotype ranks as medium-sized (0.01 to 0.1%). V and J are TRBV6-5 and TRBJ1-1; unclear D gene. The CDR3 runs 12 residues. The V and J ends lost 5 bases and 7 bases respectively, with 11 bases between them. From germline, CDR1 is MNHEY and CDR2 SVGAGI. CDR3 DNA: TGTGCCAGCAGTCGGTTAAGGGATGAAGCTTTCTTT. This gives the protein CASSRLRDEAFF.

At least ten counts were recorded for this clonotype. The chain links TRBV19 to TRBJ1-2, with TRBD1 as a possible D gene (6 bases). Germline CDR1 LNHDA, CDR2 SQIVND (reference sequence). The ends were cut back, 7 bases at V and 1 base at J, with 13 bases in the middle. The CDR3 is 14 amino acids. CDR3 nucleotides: TGTGCCAGTAACATACAGGGCCTTAACTATGGCTACACCTTC. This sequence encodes CASNIQGLNYGYTF.

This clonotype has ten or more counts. This chain's CDR3 is CASSKAVRDNNQPQHF. The CDR3 DNA sequence: TGTGCCAGTAGTAAGGCCGTCCGGGACAACAATCAGCCCCAGCATTTT. The chain combines TRBV19 with TRBJ1-5; possible D gene TRBD1, 6 bases. Germline lookup yields CDR1 LNHDA and CDR2 SQIVND (reference sequence). Deletions cut 4 bases from V and 3 bases from J, with 16 bases between. The CDR3 is 16 amino acids. The full variable domain, with the rest looked up from reference TRBV19 and TRBJ1-5, is DGGITQSPKYLFRKEGQNVTLSCEQNLNHDAMYWYRQDPGQGLRLIYYSQIVNDFQKGDIAEGYSVSREKKESFPLTVTSAQKNPTAFYLCASSKAVRDNNQPQHFGDGTRLSIL.

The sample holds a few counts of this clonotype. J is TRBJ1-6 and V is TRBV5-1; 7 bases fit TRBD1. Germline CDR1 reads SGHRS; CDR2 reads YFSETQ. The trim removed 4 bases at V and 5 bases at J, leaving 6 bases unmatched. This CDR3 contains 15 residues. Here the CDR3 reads CASSQTGRDNSPLHF. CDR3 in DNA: TGCGCCAGCAGCCAGACAGGGAGGGATAATTCACCCCTCCACTTT.

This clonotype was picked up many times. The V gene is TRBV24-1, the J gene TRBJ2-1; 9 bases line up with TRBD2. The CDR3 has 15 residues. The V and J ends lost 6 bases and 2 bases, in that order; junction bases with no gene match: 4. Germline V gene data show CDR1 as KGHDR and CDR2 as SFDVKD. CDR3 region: CATSPSGATYNEQFF. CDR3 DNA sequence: TGTGCCACCAGTCCTAGCGGGGCCACCTACAATGAGCAGTTCTTC.

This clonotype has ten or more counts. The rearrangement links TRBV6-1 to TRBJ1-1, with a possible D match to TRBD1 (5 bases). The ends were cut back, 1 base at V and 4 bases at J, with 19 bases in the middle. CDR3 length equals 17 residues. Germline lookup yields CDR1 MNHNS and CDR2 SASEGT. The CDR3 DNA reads TGTGCCAGCAGTGAAGGGTTAAGGGGCGAATACGGCACTGAAGCTTTCTTT. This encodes CASSEGLRGEYGTEAFF.

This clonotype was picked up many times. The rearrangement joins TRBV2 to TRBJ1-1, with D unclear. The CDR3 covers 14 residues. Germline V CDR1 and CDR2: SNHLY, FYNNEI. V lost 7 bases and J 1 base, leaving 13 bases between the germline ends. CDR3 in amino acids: CASKEGGSNTEAFF. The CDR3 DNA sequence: TGTGCCAGCAAAGAGGGCGGATCGAACACTGAAGCTTTCTTT.

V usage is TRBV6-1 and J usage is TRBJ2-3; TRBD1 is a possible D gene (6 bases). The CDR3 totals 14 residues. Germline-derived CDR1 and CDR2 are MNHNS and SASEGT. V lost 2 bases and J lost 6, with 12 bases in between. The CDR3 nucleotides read TGTGCCAGCAGTGAATACAGGGCTCGTGATACGCAGTATTTT. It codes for CASSEYRARDTQYF.

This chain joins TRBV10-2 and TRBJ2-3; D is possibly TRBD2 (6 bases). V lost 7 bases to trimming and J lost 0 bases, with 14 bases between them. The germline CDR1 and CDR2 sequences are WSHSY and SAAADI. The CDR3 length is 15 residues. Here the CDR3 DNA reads TGCGCCAGCACCAGTGGGGACTCCAGCACAGATACGCAGTATTTT. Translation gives CASTSGDSSTDTQYF.

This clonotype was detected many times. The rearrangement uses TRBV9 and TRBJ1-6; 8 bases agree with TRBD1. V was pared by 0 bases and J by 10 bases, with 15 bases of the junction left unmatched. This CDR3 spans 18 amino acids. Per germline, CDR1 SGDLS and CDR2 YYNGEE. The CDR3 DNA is TGTGCCAGCAGCGTAGGGCTGGGAAGAGACAGGGGACCCTCACCCCTCCACTTT. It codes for CASSVGLGRDRGPSPLHF.

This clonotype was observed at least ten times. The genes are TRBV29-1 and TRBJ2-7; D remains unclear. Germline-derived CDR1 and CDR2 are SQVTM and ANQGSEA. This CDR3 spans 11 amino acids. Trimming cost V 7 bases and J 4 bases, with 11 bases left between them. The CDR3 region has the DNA TGCAGCGGCGCAAACGGTTACGAGCAGTACTTC. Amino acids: CSGANGYEQYF.